This T cell receptor beta chain originates from a study of T cells after yellow fever vaccination. From the 5' RACE reads, TCRdb called clonotypes with MiXCR, one entry per CDR3 protein. The data show 400,000 to 650,000 distinct CDR3 sequences, 21% seen once. This clonotype occurred a few times. This CDR3 region has 14 residues. From germline, CDR1 is MNHEY and CDR2 SVGAGI. The V gene lost 0 bases and the J gene lost 9 bases, with 12 bases spanning the gap. Sequencing was performed on PBMCs, taken roughly 23 days after the first yellow fever vaccination. The source of this sequence is a young man who received the YFV17D yellow fever vaccine. The J gene is TRBJ1-5, the V gene TRBV6-5; no reliable D call. CDR3 sequence reads: CASSYSGNFRPQHF. Written as DNA, the CDR3 is TGTGCCAGCAGTTACTCGGGGAACTTCAGGCCCCAGCATTTT.